This T cell receptor (beta chain) emerged from a study of T cells after yellow fever vaccination. The V end was cut by 3 bases, the J end by 5 bases, with 11 bases between. The CDR3 has 15 residues. TCRdb processed the 5' RACE reads anew with MiXCR; each CDR3 protein has one entry. The table has about 320,000 distinct CDR3 sequences, about 4.5% seen once. Broader study findings: Some clonotypes were seen in both the CD4 and the CD8 compartments. These made up a small share and likely arose from convergent recombination.

This clonotype was seen many times. The target antigen is unknown. V and J are TRBV12-3 or TRBV12-4 and TRBJ1-6; possibly TRBD1 for D (6 bases). This material consisted of PBMCs, taken 15 days after the yellow fever booster vaccination. The sequence derives from a young man who received the YFV17D yellow fever vaccine. The CDR3 is CASSFGQGNNSPLHF. The CDR3 DNA reads TGTGCCAGCAGTTTCGGGCAGGGGAATAATTCACCCCTCCACTTT.